This T cell receptor (beta chain) was recorded in a study of blood T cells in healthy people across ages. PCR was performed a second time for about 6 to 11 cycles using a sample-barcoded 5' primer and a J-beta primer mix. From the 5' RACE reads, TCRdb called clonotypes with MiXCR, one entry per CDR3 protein. The data hold roughly 800,000 distinct CDR3 sequences, with 20% to 30% observed a single time. Findings of the study overall: Versus aged donors, long-lived donors had higher diversity and more naive CD4+ cells.

In the case of this clonotype: Its antigen remains unknown.

This CDR3 is 15 amino acids long. CDR1 and CDR2 (germline): SEHNR, FQNEAQ (reference sequence). Trimming removed 5 bases from V and 8 bases from J, with 18 bases in between. This sample also belongs to another study, concerning T cells of mothers and their children. This second study notes: Overlap in related mother-child pairs always slightly exceeded unrelated pairs, never significantly.

The sequencing sample was made of blood. This rearrangement joins TRBV7-9 to TRBJ1-4; D is unclear. The clonotype was recovered from a boy aged 5-17 years in good health. Here the CDR3 reads CASSPGGGLSEKLFF. In nucleotides, the CDR3 is TGTGCCAGCAGCCCGGGCGGAGGTTTGAGCGAAAAACTGTTTTTT.